The 17 T cell receptor beta chains below all came from one sample that was sequenced in a study of shared clonotypes between healthy human individuals. TCRdb's table, derived via immunoSEQ multiplex PCR, lists solely in-frame clones and lacks some. The data hold nearly 750,000 clones, with 55% to 75% observed a single time. The material sequenced was memory CD4+ T cells sorted from blood. Subset denoted: CD45RA-negative fraction. The receptor source for this set is a woman aged 30 to 39 in good health.

The chain uses TRBV27 and TRBJ2-1; 14 bases match TRBD2. V gave up 5 bases and J gave up 8 bases; unmatched junction bases: 5. The germline gives CDR1 MNHEY, CDR2 SMNVEV (reference sequence). This CDR3 has 15 residues. The CDR3 bases are TGTGCCAGCAGTGAGGGACTAGCGGGAGTAGATGAGCAGTTCTTC. This sequence encodes CASSEGLAGVDEQFF.

The chain employs TRBV5-4 and TRBJ2-1; 9 bases map to TRBD2. Germline-derived CDR1 and CDR2 are SGHNT and YYREEE (reference sequence). The CDR3 has 15 amino acids. Unmatched junction bases numbered 6, after V lost 0 bases and J lost 8 bases. The CDR3 here is CASSLDSGSIDEQFF. CDR3 DNA sequence: TGTGCCAGCAGCTTGGATAGCGGGAGTATCGATGAGCAGTTCTTC.

The genes are TRBV5-3 and TRBJ2-7; a possible D gene is TRBD2 (6 bases). TRBV5-3 is reported as an ORF; its role is uncertain. Trimming took 2 bases from V and 12 from J, leaving 15 bases between them. CDR3 length: 12 amino acids. CDR3 nucleotide sequence: TGTGCCAGAAGCTTAGGACGGGGAGGTCTGTACTTC. Translation gives CARSLGRGGLYF.

The chain couples TRBV7-8 to TRBJ2-2; 8 bases fit TRBD2. CDR3 length: 18 residues. Germline V gene sequence: CDR1 SGHVS, CDR2 FQNEAQ. V was pared by 1 base and J by 4 bases, with 11 bases of the junction left unmatched. CDR3 in amino acids: CASSLGPPGGRGTGELFF. CDR3 DNA: TGTGCCAGCAGCTTAGGGCCCCCGGGGGGGAGGGGCACCGGGGAGCTGTTTTTT.

The chain recombines TRBV6-5 with TRBJ2-7, with TRBD1 matching over 7 bases. The CDR3 contains 15 residues. Unmatched junction bases numbered 12, after V lost 6 bases and J lost 4 bases. Germline V CDR1 and CDR2: MNHEY, SVGAGI. The CDR3 DNA is TGTGCCAGCAGCTTAGAACAGGGGCCCAAATACGAGCAGTACTTC. This gives the protein CASSLEQGPKYEQYF.

The CDR3 DNA reads TGCGCCAGCAGCCACGGAACCGGGGAGCTGTTTTTT. Amino acids: CASSHGTGELFF. The genes are TRBV5-1 and TRBJ2-2; D call uncertain. The CDR3 runs 12 residues. Germline loops: CDR1 SGHRS, CDR2 YFSETQ. The ends were cut back, 4 bases at V and 5 bases at J, with 6 bases in the middle.

The chain employs TRBV4-2 and TRBJ1-3; tentatively, D is TRBD1 (6 bases). Germline CDR1 is LGHNA and CDR2 is YNFKEQ. V lost 3 bases, J lost 0 bases, and 9 bases lay in between. The CDR3 contains 15 residues. DNA for the CDR3: TGTGCCAGCAGCCAGGGGGACAACTCTGGAAACACCATATATTTT. Translating gives CASSQGDNSGNTIYF.

The rearrangement links TRBV4-2 to TRBJ2-2; 9 nucleotides line up with TRBD2. Trimming at V came to 0 bases and at J to 0 bases, leaving 5 bases not matched to a gene. The length of the CDR3 is 18 residues. The germline V gene has CDR1 LGHNA and CDR2 YNFKEQ. The CDR3 spells CASSQEGRLAANTGELFF. CDR3 sequence (DNA): TGTGCCAGCAGCCAAGAGGGCAGACTAGCGGCGAACACCGGGGAGCTGTTTTTT.

In its sample, this clone was seen a few times. The gene calls are TRBV5-4 and TRBJ1-1; tentative D call: TRBD1 (6 bases). In germline, CDR1 is SGHNT, CDR2 YYREEE (reference sequence). Trimming took off 0 bases at V and 1 base at J, with 7 bases between the two ends. CDR3 length: 14 amino acids. The CDR3 spells CASSLDRENTEAFF. The CDR3, as DNA: TGTGCCAGCAGCTTGGACAGGGAGAACACTGAAGCTTTCTTT.

In regard to this clone: This sample includes further DNA sequences coding for the same CDR3. This chain uses TRBV28 with TRBJ2-1, with a possible D match to TRBD2 (7 bases). The germline V gene has CDR1 MDHEN and CDR2 SYDVKM. Trimming removed 2 bases at V and 4 bases at J, with 9 bases between. The CDR3 contains 14 residues. CDR3 DNA: TGTGCCAGCAGTTTAAGGGGGGGGTACAATGAGCAGTTCTTC. It yields the protein CASSLRGGYNEQFF.

The rearrangement uses TRBV7-8 and TRBJ2-5, with a weak D call TRBD2 (6 bases). The DNA end lines up better with TRBJ2-7; the J call may be wrong. This CDR3 has 14 residues. Germline assignment: CDR1 SGHVS and CDR2 FQNEAQ. CDR3 bases: TGTGCCAGCAGCTCCAGGGTGCGGGACGGCGAGCAGTACTTC. It codes for CASSSRVRDGEQYF.

The chain recombines TRBV11-3 with TRBJ2-2, with D hard to call. Germline V gene sequence: CDR1 SGHNT, CDR2 YENEEA. V lost 0 bases to trimming and J lost 6 bases, with 8 bases between them. The CDR3 runs to 14 residues. The CDR3 sequence is CASSLDPSAGELFF. For the CDR3, the DNA is TGTGCCAGCAGCTTAGACCCTTCTGCCGGGGAGCTGTTTTTT.

This clone was counted ten times or more. This chain joins TRBV6-5 and TRBJ1-4, with 10 positions matching TRBD1. CDR1 is MNHEY, CDR2 SVGAGI, per germline. With 6 bases clipped from V and 8 bases from J, the junction kept 6 bases outside the gene matches. This CDR3 is built from 14 residues. The DNA for the CDR3 is TGTGCCAGCAGGAGGGACAGGGGAGTGGAAAAACTGTTTTTT. Residues: CASRRDRGVEKLFF.

This chain connects TRBV6-5 to TRBJ1-3; D not certain. Trimming left V 2 bases short and J 8 bases short, with 13 bases between. Germline V gives CDR1 MNHEY, CDR2 SVGAGI. The CDR3 is 14 amino acids. The CDR3 protein is CASSYERRADTIYF. For the CDR3, the DNA is TGTGCCAGCAGTTACGAACGGCGCGCGGACACCATATATTTT.

This sequence joins TRBV7-2 and TRBJ2-1, with D possibly being TRBD1 or TRBD2 (6 bases each). There are 16 residues in the CDR3. The germline V gene has CDR1 SGHTA and CDR2 FQGNSA. With 1 base removed from V and 0 bases from J, the gap between germline ends came to 10 bases. The DNA for the CDR3 is TGTGCCAGCAGCTTAGGGGGGGCCGGCTCCTACAATGAGCAGTTCTTC. Encoded protein: CASSLGGAGSYNEQFF.

This chain connects TRBV19 to TRBJ1-2, with D possibly TRBD1 on 5 matching bases. Trimming cost V 4 bases and J 6 bases, with 21 bases left between them. This CDR3 is built from 16 residues. Germline V lookup: CDR1 LNHDA, CDR2 SQIVND (reference sequence). The CDR3 nucleotides are TGTGCCAGTAGTACCGGGGCAGCCATCTACGGGGATGGCTACACCTTC. Translation gives CASSTGAAIYGDGYTF.

This clone turned up a few times. The V gene is TRBV4-2, the J gene TRBJ2-1; D not resolved. Germline values: CDR1 LGHNA, CDR2 YNFKEQ. Trimming took 1 base from V and 0 from J, leaving 13 bases between them. The length of the CDR3 is 17 residues. CDR3: CASSQAASSSSYNEQFF. The CDR3 DNA is TGTGCCAGCAGCCAAGCGGCCAGCTCCAGCTCCTACAATGAGCAGTTCTTC.